This TCR beta chain was identified during a study of shared clonotypes between healthy human individuals. In the naive CD8 group, cells lacked CD45RO and were positively selected for CCR7, so terminally differentiated effector memory CD45RA+ cells were left out. The input for sorted-subset replicate PCRs was around 0.2 ug DNA, 30,000 or so T cell genomes. The method was immunoSEQ multiplex PCR; TCRdb's version includes in-frame clones alone and lacks a portion of them. This sample has roughly 2.1 million clones, with around 93% found just once. There are a few counts of this clone. What it binds is not known. Study-level findings and limits: Apart from blood, nothing was sampled; tissue repertoires likely differ. What rarefaction showed was incomplete sorted-subset sequencing despite large depth. When naive CD4 clonotypes were compared across a few donors, around 5% were shared.

CDR1 GTSNPN and CDR2 SVGIG come from the germline V gene (reference sequence). V was trimmed by 0 bases and J by 8 bases, leaving 11 bases between them. The CDR3 covers 13 residues. This chain uses TRBV30 with TRBJ1-5; no reliable D call. The receptor was derived from a man aged 18 to 30 in good health. Some clones in this sample may be carry-over from other donors' samples. Sequencing input: naive CD8+ T cells from PBMCs. CDR3 coding DNA: TGTGCCTGGAGTGTAGACCTATTGGAGCCCCAGCATTTT. Its protein product is CAWSVDLLEPQHF.